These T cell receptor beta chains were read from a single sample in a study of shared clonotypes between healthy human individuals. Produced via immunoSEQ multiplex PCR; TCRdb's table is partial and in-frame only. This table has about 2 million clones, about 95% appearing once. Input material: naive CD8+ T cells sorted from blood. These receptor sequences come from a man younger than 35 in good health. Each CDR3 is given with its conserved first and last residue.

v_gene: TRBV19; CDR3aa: CASSMGLGYQPQHF
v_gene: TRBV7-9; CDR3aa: CASSLGSLAFF
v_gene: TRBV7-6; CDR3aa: CASSAHSGSAYEQYF
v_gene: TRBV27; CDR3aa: CASSLGQGVSEQFF
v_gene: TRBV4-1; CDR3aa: CASSQVRDLSQPQHF
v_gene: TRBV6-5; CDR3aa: CASRYDRETYEQYF
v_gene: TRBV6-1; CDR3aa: CASSESAPPYNEQFF
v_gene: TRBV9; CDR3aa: CASSVSGRWETQYF
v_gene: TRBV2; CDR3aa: CASSSGVHNSPLHF
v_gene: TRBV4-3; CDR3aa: CASSQDPGGSYEQYF
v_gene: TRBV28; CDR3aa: CASDHTSGRPPGNEQFF
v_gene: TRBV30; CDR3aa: CAWTGAQETQYF
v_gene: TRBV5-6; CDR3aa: CASSDEGETNEKLFF
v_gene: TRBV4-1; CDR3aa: CASSPIAETRGHEQYF
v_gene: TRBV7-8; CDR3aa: CASSHLAGDYSNQPQHF
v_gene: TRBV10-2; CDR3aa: CASTGLADFSGANVLTF
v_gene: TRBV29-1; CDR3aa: CSVQGSESSYNEQFF
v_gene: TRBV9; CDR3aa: CASTRSGLAGGSSYNEQFF
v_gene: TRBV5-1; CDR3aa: CASSFPTSTGELFF
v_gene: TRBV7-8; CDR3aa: CASSLGTGFTGELFF
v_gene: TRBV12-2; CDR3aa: CASRLAGTVYNEQFF
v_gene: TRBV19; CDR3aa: CASSIDSEETQYF
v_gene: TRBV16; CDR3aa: CASRQYTEAFF
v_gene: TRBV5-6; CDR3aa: CASSLGQYTGELFF
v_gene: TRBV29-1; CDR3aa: CSVGLYEAFF
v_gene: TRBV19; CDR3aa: CASSSLQGTLYEQYF
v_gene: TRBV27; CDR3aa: CASSFLRESSYEQYF
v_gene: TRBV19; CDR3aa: CASSFYSGANVLTF
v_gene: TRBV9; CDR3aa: CASSVGGGRWEQYF
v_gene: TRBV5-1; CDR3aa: CASRPEAGTGFNEQFF
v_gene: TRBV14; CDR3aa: CATRRRLYEQYF
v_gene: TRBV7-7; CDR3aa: CASSQAGGTYSNQPQHF
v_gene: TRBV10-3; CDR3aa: CAISEDSSYNEQFF
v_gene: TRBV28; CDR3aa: CASSYQVDGYEQYF
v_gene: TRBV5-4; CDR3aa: CASSLATYGYTF
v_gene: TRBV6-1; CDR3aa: CASSEAGSGGLYEQYF
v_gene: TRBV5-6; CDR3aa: CASSSGIISEAFF
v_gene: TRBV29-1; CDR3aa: CSVEGVASGPPWNNEQFF
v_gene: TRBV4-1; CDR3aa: CASSPPTGGNEQFF
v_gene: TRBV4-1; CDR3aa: CASSQVQVGNQPQHF
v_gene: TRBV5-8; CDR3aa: CASSAPGPLWAGNQPQHF
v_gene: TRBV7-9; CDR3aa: CASSFSEREGAEQFF
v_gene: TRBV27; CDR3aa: CASSPDSYSGNTIYF
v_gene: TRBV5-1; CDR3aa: CASAETPAYEQYF
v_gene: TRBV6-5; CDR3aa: CASSLQAIGEQYF
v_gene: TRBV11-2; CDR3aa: CASSPEVGTGNTEAFF
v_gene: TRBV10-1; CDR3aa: CASSESGLASDTQYF
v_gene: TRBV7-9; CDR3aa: CASSLATGQQISGELFF
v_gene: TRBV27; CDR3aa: CASSLTDRANGYTF
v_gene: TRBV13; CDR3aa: CASSLVGTTETQYF
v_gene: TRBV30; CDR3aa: CAWSLTGDYSPLHF
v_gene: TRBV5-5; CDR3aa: CASSFVDSPYNEQFF
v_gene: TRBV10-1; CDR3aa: CASSESRTLGDTQYF